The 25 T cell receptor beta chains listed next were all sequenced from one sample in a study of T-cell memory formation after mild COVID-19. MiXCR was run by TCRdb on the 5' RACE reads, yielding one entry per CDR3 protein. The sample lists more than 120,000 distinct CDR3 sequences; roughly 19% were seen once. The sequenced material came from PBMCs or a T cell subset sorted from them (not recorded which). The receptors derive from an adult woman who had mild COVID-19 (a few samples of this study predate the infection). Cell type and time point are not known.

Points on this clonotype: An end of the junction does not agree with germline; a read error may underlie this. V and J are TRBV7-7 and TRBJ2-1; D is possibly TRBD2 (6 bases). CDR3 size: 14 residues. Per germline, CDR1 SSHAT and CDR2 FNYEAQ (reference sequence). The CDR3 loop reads CASSFGGKGHEQFF. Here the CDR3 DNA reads TGTGCTAGCAGCTTCGGCGGGAAGGGCCATGAGCAGTTCTTC. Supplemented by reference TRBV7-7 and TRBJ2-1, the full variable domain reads GAGVSQSPRYKVTKRGQDVTLRCDPISSHATLYWYQQALGQGPEFLTYFNYEAQPDKSGLPSDRFSAERPEGSISTLTIQRTEQRDSAMYRCASSFGGKGHEQFFGPGTRLTVL.

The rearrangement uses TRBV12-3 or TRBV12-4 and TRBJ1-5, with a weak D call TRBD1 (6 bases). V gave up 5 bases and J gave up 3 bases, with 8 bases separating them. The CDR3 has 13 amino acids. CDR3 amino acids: CASSGQNNQPQHF. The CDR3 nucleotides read TGTGCCAGCAGTGGACAGAACAATCAGCCCCAGCATTTT.

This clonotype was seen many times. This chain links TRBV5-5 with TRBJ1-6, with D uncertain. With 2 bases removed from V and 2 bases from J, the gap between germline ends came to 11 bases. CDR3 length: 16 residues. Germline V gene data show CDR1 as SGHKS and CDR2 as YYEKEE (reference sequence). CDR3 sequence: CASSFGDSTYNSPLHF. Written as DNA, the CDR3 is TGTGCCAGCAGCTTTGGGGATTCAACCTATAATTCACCCCTCCACTTT.

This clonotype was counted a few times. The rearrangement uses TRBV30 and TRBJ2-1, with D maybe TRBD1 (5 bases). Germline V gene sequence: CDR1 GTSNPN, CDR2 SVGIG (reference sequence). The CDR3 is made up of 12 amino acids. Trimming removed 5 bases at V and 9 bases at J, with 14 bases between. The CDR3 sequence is CAWAHSRGEQFF. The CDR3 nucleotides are TGTGCCTGGGCCCATTCTAGGGGTGAGCAGTTCTTC. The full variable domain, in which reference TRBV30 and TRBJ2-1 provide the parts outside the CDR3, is SQTIHQWPATLVQPVGSPLSLECTVEGTSNPNLYWYRQAAGRGLQLLFYSVGIGQISSEVPQNLSASRPQDRQFILSSKKLLLSDSGFYLCAWAHSRGEQFFGPGTRLTVL.

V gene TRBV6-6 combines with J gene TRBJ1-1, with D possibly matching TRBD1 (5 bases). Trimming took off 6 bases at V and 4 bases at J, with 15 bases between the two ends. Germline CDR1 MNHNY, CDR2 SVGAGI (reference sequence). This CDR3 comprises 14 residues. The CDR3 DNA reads TGTGCCAGCAGCGGGTTTGGGGGAACCACTGAAGCTTTCTTT. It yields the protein CASSGFGGTTEAFF.

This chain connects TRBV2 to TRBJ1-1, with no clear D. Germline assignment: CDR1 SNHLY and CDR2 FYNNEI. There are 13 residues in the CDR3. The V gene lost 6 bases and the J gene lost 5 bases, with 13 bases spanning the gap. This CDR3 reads CASSRILGTEAFF. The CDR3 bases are TGTGCCAGCAGCAGAATTTTAGGGACTGAAGCTTTCTTT.

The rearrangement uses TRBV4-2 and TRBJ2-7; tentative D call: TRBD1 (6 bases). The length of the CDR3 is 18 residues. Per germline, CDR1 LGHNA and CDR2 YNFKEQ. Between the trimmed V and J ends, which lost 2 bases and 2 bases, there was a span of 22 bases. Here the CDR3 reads CASSQPPDSPTQAYEQYF. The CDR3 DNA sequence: TGTGCCAGCAGCCAACCTCCGGACAGTCCTACCCAGGCCTACGAGCAGTACTTC.

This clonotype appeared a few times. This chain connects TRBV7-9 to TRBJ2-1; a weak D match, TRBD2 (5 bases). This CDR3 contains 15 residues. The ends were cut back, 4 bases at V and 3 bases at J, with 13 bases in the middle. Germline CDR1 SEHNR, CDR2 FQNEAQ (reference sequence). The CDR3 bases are TGTGCCAGCAGCTCCCGAGCGGTCTACTACAATGAGCAGTTCTTC. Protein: CASSSRAVYYNEQFF. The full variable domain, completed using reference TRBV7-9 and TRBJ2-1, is DTGVSQNPRHKITKRGQNVTFRCDPISEHNRLYWYRQTLGQGPEFLTYFQNEAQLEKSRLLSDRFSAERPKGSFSTLEIQRTEQGDSAMYLCASSSRAVYYNEQFFGPGTRLTVL.

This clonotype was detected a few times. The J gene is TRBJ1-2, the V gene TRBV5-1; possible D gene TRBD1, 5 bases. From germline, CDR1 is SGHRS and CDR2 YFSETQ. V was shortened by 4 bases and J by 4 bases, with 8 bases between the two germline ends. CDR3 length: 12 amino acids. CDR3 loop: CASSPDSYGYTF. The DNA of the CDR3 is TGCGCCAGCAGCCCAGACAGCTATGGCTACACCTTC.

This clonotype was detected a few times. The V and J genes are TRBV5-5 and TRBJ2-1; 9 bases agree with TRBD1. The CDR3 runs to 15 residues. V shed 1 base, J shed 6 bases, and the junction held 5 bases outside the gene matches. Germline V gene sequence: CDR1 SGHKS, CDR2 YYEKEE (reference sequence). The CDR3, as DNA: TGTGCCAGCAGCTTGTGGGGGACAGGGACCAATGAGCAGTTCTTC. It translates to CASSLWGTGTNEQFF. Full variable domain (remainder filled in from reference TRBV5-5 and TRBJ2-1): DAGVTQSPTHLIKTRGQQVTLRCSPISGHKSVSWYQQVLGQGPQFIFQYYEKEERGRGNFPDRFSARQFPNYSSELNVNALLLGDSALYLCASSLWGTGTNEQFFGPGTRLTVL.

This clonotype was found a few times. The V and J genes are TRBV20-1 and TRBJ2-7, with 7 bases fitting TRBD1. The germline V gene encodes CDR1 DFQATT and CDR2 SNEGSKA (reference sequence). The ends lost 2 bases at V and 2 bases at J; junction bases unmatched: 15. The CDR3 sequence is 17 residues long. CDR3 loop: CSARPHSPGQVTYEQYF. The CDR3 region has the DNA TGCAGTGCTAGACCTCACTCCCCCGGACAGGTAACCTACGAGCAGTACTTC.

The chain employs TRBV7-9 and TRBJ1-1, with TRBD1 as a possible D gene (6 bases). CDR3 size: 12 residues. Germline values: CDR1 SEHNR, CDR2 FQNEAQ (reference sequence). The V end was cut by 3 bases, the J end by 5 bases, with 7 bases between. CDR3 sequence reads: CASSFTGTEAFF. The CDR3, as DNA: TGTGCCAGCAGCTTTACAGGGACTGAAGCTTTCTTT.

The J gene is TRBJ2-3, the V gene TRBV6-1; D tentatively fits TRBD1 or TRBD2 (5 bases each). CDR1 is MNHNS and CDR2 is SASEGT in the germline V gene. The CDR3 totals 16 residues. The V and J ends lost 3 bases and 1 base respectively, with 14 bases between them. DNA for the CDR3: TGTGCCAGCAGTGATCGTCAGGGACGGGGCACAGATACGCAGTATTTT. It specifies CASSDRQGRGTDTQYF.

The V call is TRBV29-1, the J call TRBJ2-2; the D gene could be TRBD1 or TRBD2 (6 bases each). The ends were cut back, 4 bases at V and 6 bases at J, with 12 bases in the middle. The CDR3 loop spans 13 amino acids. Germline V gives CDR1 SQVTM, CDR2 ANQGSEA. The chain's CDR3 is CSVGIGGAGELFF. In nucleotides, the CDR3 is TGCAGCGTTGGGATCGGGGGCGCCGGGGAGCTGTTTTTT.

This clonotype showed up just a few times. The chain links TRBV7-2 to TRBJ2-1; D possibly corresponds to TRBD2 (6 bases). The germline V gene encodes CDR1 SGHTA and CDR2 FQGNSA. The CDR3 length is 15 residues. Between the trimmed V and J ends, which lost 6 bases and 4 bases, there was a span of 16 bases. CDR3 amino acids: CASSRRGSEYNEQFF. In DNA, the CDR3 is TGTGCCAGCAGTAGACGGGGGAGCGAGTACAATGAGCAGTTCTTC.

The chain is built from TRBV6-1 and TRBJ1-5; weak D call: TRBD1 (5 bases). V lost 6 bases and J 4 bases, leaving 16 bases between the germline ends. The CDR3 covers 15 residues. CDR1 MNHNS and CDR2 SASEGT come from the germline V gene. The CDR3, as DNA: TGTGCCAGCAGGAGAGGGGATACGGGAAATCAGCCCCAGCATTTT. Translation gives CASRRGDTGNQPQHF.

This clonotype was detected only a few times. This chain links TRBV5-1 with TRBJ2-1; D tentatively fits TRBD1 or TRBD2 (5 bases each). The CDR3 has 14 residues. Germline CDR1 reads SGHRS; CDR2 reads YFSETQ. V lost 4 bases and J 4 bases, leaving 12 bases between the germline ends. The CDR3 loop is CASSLGARYNEQFF. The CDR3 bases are TGCGCCAGCAGCCTCGGGGCGAGGTACAATGAGCAGTTCTTC.

The CDR3 spells CASSQDLAGGGELFF. The CDR3 DNA is TGCGCCAGCAGCCAAGATCTAGCGGGAGGCGGGGAGCTGTTTTTT. This rearrangement joins TRBV4-3 to TRBJ2-2; the match to TRBD2 covers 11 bases. V lost 0 bases, J lost 7 bases, and 1 base stayed unmatched. Per germline, CDR1 LGHNA and CDR2 YSLEER. The length of the CDR3 is 15 residues.

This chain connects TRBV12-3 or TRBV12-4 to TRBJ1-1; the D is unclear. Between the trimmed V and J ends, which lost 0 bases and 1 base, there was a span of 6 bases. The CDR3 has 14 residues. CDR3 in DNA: TGTGCCAGCAGTTTAGCGCCTGGGAACACTGAAGCTTTCTTT. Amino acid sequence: CASSLAPGNTEAFF.

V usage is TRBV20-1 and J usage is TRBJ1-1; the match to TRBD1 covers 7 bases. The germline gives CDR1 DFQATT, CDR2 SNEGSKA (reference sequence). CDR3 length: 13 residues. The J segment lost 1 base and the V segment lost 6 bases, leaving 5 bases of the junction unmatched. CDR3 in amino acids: CSAPRTGNTEAFF. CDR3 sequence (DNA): TGCAGTGCCCCGAGGACAGGGAACACTGAAGCTTTCTTT.

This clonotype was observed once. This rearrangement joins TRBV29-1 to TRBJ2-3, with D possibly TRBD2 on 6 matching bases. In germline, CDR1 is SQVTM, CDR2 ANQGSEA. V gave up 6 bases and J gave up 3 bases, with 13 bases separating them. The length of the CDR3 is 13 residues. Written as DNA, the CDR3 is TGCAGCGTAGCCGGGAGACAGACAGATACGCAGTATTTT. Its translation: CSVAGRQTDTQYF.

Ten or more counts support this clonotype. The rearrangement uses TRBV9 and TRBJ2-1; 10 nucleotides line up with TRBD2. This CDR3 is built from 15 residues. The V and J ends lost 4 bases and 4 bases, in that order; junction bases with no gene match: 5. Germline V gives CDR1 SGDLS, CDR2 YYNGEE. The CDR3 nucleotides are TGTGCCAGCAGCTTATCTAGCGGGGGATACAATGAGCAGTTCTTC. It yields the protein CASSLSSGGYNEQFF.

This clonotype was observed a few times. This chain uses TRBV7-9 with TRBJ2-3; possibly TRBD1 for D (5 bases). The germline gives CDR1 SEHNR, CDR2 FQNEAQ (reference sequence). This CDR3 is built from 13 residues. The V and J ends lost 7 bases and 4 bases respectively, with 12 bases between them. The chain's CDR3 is CASILQGADTQYF. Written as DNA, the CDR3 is TGTGCCAGCATACTCCAGGGCGCAGATACGCAGTATTTT. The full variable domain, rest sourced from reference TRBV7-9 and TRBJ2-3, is DTGVSQNPRHKITKRGQNVTFRCDPISEHNRLYWYRQTLGQGPEFLTYFQNEAQLEKSRLLSDRFSAERPKGSFSTLEIQRTEQGDSAMYLCASILQGADTQYFGPGTRLTVL.

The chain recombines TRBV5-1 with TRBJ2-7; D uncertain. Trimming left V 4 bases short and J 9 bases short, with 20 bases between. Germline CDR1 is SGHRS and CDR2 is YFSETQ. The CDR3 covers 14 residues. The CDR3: CASSKVKPPAGQYF. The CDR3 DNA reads TGCGCCAGCAGCAAAGTTAAGCCCCCAGCAGGGCAGTACTTC.

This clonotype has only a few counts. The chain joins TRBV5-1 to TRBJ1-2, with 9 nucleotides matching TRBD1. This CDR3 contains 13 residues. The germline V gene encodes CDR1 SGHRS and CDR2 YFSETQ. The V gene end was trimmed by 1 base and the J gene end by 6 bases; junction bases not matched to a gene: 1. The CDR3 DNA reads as TGCGCCAGCAGCTTGACAGGGGGCCATGGCTACACCTTC. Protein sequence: CASSLTGGHGYTF.